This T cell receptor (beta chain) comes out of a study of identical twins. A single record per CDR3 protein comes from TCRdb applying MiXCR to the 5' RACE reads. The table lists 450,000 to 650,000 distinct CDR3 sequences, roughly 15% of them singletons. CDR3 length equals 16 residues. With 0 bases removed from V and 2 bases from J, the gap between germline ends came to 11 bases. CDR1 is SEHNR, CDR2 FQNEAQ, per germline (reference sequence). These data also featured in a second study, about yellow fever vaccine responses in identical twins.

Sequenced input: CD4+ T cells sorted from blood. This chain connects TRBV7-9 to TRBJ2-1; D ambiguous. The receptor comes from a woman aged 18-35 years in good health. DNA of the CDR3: TGTGCCAGCAGCTTAGCGATCGTGCCTACCTACAATGAGCAGTTCTTC. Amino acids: CASSLAIVPTYNEQFF.